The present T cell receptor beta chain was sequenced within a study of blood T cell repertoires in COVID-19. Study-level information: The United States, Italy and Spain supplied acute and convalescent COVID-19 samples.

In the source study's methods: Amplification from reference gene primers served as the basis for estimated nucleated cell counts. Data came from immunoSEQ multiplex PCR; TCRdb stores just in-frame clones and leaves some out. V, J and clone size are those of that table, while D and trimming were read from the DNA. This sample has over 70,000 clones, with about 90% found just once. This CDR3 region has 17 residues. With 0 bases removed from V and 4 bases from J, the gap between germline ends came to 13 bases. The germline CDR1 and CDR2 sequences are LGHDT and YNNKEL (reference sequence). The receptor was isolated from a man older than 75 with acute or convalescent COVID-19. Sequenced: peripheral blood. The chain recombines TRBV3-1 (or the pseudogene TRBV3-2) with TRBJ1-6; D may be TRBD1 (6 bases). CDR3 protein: CASSQDSPQGYNSPLHF. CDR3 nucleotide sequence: TGTGCCAGCAGCCAAGACTCCCCGCAGGGGTATAATTCACCCCTCCACTTT.